This entry features one T cell receptor beta chain sequence. The sample is drawn from a study of cytomegalovirus exposure and HLA in healthy donors. The CDR3 contains 14 residues. Germline V CDR1 and CDR2: MGHDK, SYGVNS. After removal of 5 bases from V and 3 bases from J, the junction contained 4 bases not matched to a gene. Primers: 60 Vbeta forward and 13 Jbeta reverse. Libraries were prepared by immunoSEQ multiplex PCR; TCRdb keeps only in-frame clonotypes and omits some of them. The sample includes about 140,000 clones, around 75% of them seen just once. The sequence derives from a female donor in good health and CMV-seronegative. V gene TRBV25-1 combines with J gene TRBJ1-5; 7 positions match TRBD1. Material: PBMCs. CDR3 coding DNA: TGTGCCAGCAGTTGGGACAGCTCCAATCAGCCCCAGCATTTT. Its translation is CASSWDSSNQPQHF.